This T cell receptor beta chain was identified during a study of T cells in Graves' hyperthyroidism and ophthalmopathy. Study-level background: Peripheral blood collection took place at initial diagnosis, before any treatment.

An absence of ophthalmopathy progression within 18 months meant stable Graves' hyperthyroidism. Patients were excluded because of uncontrolled infection, other autoimmune disease, pregnancy or lactation. This clonotype was detected only a few times. The V end lost 2 bases, the J end lost 6 bases, and 6 bases lay between the germline ends. Germline V gives CDR1 SGHTS, CDR2 YDEGEE. The length of the CDR3 is 12 residues. TCR beta CDR3 regions were amplified from RNA. During a first-round RT-PCR of the TCR CDR3, the HTBI primer set was used. MiXCR, run by TCRdb on the multiplex PCR reads, gives a single entry per CDR3 protein. The top ten clones hold 25% to 30% of a sample with about 180,000 distinct CDR3 sequences, about 18% of them seen once.

What was sequenced was blood. The clonotype was recovered from a woman aged 45 to 65 with Graves' hyperthyroidism. J is TRBJ1-5 and V is TRBV5-8; D ambiguous. This CDR3 is CASSFGRQPQHF. CDR3 coding DNA: TGTGCCAGCAGCTTCGGACGTCAGCCCCAGCATTTT. Looking up the rest from reference TRBV5-8 and TRBJ1-5 gives the full variable domain: EAGVTQSPTHLIKTRGQQATLRCSPISGHTSVYWYQQALGLGLQFLLWYDEGEERNRGNFPPRFSGRQFPNYSSELNVNALELEDSALYLCASSFGRQPQHFGDGTRLSIL.